Listed below are T cell receptor beta chains from one sample, sequenced in a study of vaccination effects on CD4 cells after COVID-19. No antigen has been identified for these receptors. Measured with immunoSEQ multiplex PCR; TCRdb has only the in-frame clones, and not every one. The sample includes roughly 52,000 clones, roughly 70% of them seen just once. The source was CD4+ T cells from PBMCs cultured with SARS-CoV-2 spike peptides, collected before COVID-19 vaccination. The receptors here all came from a human donor who received a COVID-19 vaccine. Both conserved end residues are part of each CDR3. A D gene is named only where the DNA matches it firmly. Only part of the rows carry a size: once, few, many, or a class if the clone is expanded.

d_call cdr3_length clone_size j_call v_call cdr3_nt cdr3_aa
TRBD1 15 NA TRBJ1-1 TRBV5-1 TGCGCCAGCACCGGTACAGGGGGCGCGAACACTGAAGCTTTCTTT CASTGTGGANTEAFF
TRBD1 12 NA TRBJ2-7 TRBV10-3 TGTGCCATCACATCTACAGGGGACGAGCAGTACTTC CAITSTGDEQYF
NA 14 few TRBJ2-1 TRBV4-1 TGCGCCAGCAGCCAAGATTCCAGCGTGGGGGTGCAGTTCTTC CASSQDSSVGVQFF
NA 13 NA TRBJ1-1 TRBV29-1 TGCAGCGTTGGGAGTATCATGAACACTGAAGCTTTCTTT CSVGSIMNTEAFF
NA 14 NA TRBJ2-2 TRBV7-9 TGTGCCAGCACTACGGGATACAACACCGGGGAGCTGTTTTTT CASTTGYNTGELFF
NA 15 NA TRBJ1-1 TRBV2 TGTGCCAGCAGGATTGCCGTCTCGAGGAACACTGAAGCTTTCTTT CASRIAVSRNTEAFF
TRBD2 16 NA TRBJ2-5 TRBV10-3 TGTGCCATCAGTGCAGCGACTAGCGGGGGACGGGAGACCCAGTACTTC CAISAATSGGRETQYF
NA 15 NA TRBJ1-2 TRBV24-1 TGTGCCACCAGTGATTTAGGAGGCAGCCAGGACGGCTACACCTTC CATSDLGGSQDGYTF
TRBD2 16 NA TRBJ2-5 TRBV4-1 TGCGCCAGCAGCCAAGCGGGGGGGACTGCCAAAGAGACCCAGTACTTC CASSQAGGTAKETQYF
TRBD2 13 NA TRBJ2-3 TRBV7-9 TGTGCCAGCCGCGGGGGTAGCGAATTGACGCAGTATTTT CASRGGSELTQYF
NA 17 NA TRBJ1-1 TRBV4-1 TGCGCCAGCAGCCAATGGCCCCCTACAGTGGGGAACACTGAAGCTTTCTTT CASSQWPPTVGNTEAFF
NA 10 NA TRBJ2-5 TRBV2 TGTGCCAGCAAGATGGAGACCCAGTACTTC CASKMETQYF
TRBD1 14 NA TRBJ1-5 TRBV27 TGTGCCAGCAGTCAGGGGACAGGGAGACAGCCCCAGCATTTT CASSQGTGRQPQHF
NA 13 NA TRBJ1-1 TRBV25-1 TGTGCCAGCAGTGTCCAGGGGAACACTGAAGCTTTCTTT CASSVQGNTEAFF
TRBD1 13 many TRBJ2-3 TRBV12-3/TRBV12-4 TGTGCCAGCCTCCGGGACAGGACAGATACGCAGTATTTT CASLRDRTDTQYF
NA 12 NA TRBJ2-4 TRBV10-1 TGCGCCAGCTCGGCTATTCCCAACATTCAGTACTTC CASSAIPNIQYF
NA 14 NA TRBJ2-7 TRBV7-2 TGTGCCAGCAGCCCCGACTTGGCGTCCTACGAGCAGTACTTC CASSPDLASYEQYF
NA 17 NA TRBJ2-6 TRBV9 TGTGCCAGCAGCGTAGAGGGCAGGGGCACTGGGGCCAACGTCCTGACTTTC CASSVEGRGTGANVLTF
TRBD2 15 NA TRBJ2-1 TRBV28 TGTGCCAGCAGTTCACTAGCGGGAGGGCCGAATGAGCAGTTCTTC CASSSLAGGPNEQFF
NA 16 NA TRBJ1-6 TRBV7-9 TGTGCCAGCAGCTCCCCCGGAGCATCGGCCACCTCACCCCTCCACTTT CASSSPGASATSPLHF
TRBD2 21 NA TRBJ2-7 TRBV12-5 TGTGCTAGCGGCTACTCATTCGGGGCAGGGGGCCCTAGCGGGGGTTCCTACGAGCAGTACTTC CASGYSFGAGGPSGGSYEQYF
NA 18 NA TRBJ2-3 TRBV5-1 TGCGCCAGCAGCCCCCAGAATTGGCAGGCATCTAACACAGATACGCAGTATTTT CASSPQNWQASNTDTQYF
NA 13 few TRBJ1-6 TRBV7-9 TGTGCCAGCCGTCCGTTTTATAATTCACCCCTCCACTTT CASRPFYNSPLHF
NA 11 NA TRBJ2-3 TRBV2 TGTGCCAGCAGTGAGTCAGATACGCAGTATTTT CASSESDTQYF
TRBD1 15 NA TRBJ2-7 TRBV28 TGTGCCAGCAGCCTCTCGGGACAGGGCTCCTACGAGCAGTACTTC CASSLSGQGSYEQYF
TRBD1 20 NA TRBJ1-5 TRBV28 TGTGCCAGCAGTCCCTCCCCCCGCCGGGACAGATTTAATAGCAATCAGCCCCAGCATTTT CASSPSPRRDRFNSNQPQHF
NA 14 once TRBJ2-4 TRBV18 TGTGCCAGCTCCCCCGGGACGGCGAAAAACATTCAGTACTTC CASSPGTAKNIQYF
NA 14 NA TRBJ1-4 TRBV10-3 TGTGCCATCAGTGAGCCAGGGTTTAATGAAAAACTGTTTTTT CAISEPGFNEKLFF
TRBD2 20 NA TRBJ2-2 TRBV2 TGTGCCATCCGGGCCGTGGGGCTAGCGGGGGCGGGTCGTGGCACCGGGGAGCTGTTTTTT CAIRAVGLAGAGRGTGELFF
TRBD1 14 NA TRBJ1-2 TRBV5-4 TGTGCCAGCAGTAACAGGGGGCGCCTCGATGGCTACACCTTC CASSNRGRLDGYTF
NA 12 NA TRBJ1-1 TRBV5-4 TGTGCCAGCGGCAGGACTAACACTGAAGCTTTCTTT CASGRTNTEAFF
NA 17 NA TRBJ1-1 TRBV5-5 TGTGCCAGCAGCTTGGGCATGGGCAACAGGGCGAACACTGAAGCTTTCTTT CASSLGMGNRANTEAFF
NA 13 NA TRBJ1-4 TRBV30 TGTGCCTGGAGTGAGGGGAACGAGGAAAAACTGTTTTTT CAWSEGNEEKLFF
NA 14 NA TRBJ2-1 TRBV5-4 TGTGCCAGCAGCTTAGCCGGATCCAAAAGTGAGCAGTTCTTC CASSLAGSKSEQFF
NA 12 NA TRBJ1-5 TRBV10-3 TGTGCCATCGGCGGGAATAATCAGCCCCAGCATTTT CAIGGNNQPQHF
NA 12 few TRBJ1-2 TRBV29-1 TGCACCTATTCGGGGATATACGATGGCTACACCTTC CTYSGIYDGYTF
TRBD2 16 NA TRBJ2-5 TRBV4-2 TGTGCCAGCAGCCCCAAGGTAGGGACTAGCGGGGAGACCCAGTACTTC CASSPKVGTSGETQYF
TRBD1 15 NA TRBJ2-1 TRBV28 TGTGCCAGCAGTCTAGTGGGACAGGGGGGGAATGAGCAGTTCTTC CASSLVGQGGNEQFF
NA 11 NA TRBJ1-2 TRBV5-8 TGTGCCAGCCTCGGGAGATATGGCTACACCTTC CASLGRYGYTF
NA 15 once TRBJ2-7 TRBV5-1 TGCGCCAGCAGCTCACTCACGGGGGCAACCTACGAGCAGTACTTC CASSSLTGATYEQYF
NA 15 NA TRBJ1-4 TRBV9 TGTGCCAGCAGCGTAGCGCCAGGGACTAATGAAAAACTGTTTTTT CASSVAPGTNEKLFF
TRBD2 20 NA TRBJ2-3 TRBV4-1 TGCGCCAGCAGCCAAGTTTCAACTAGCGGGACGCCCACACGCACAGATACGCAGTATTTT CASSQVSTSGTPTRTDTQYF
TRBD1 13 NA TRBJ2-7 TRBV6-5 TGTGCCAGCAGGGGCAGGGGGCCCTACGAGCAGTACTTC CASRGRGPYEQYF
TRBD1 15 NA TRBJ1-2 TRBV3-1/TRBV3-2 TGTGCCAGCAGCCAAGATCTAGGGGGCGCCGCCGGCTACACCTTC CASSQDLGGAAGYTF
NA 15 few TRBJ1-5 TRBV4-2 TGTGCCAGCAGCCTCCTTAGGGGGAGGGAACAGCCCCAGCATTTT CASSLLRGREQPQHF
TRBD1 11 NA TRBJ1-2 TRBV3-1/TRBV3-2 TGTGCCAGCAGCGAGCAGGGGGCTAGCACCTTC CASSEQGASTF
NA 13 NA TRBJ1-1 TRBV30 TGTGCCTGGAGGGGACCGGGAATGTATGAAGCTTTCTTT CAWRGPGMYEAFF
TRBD2 17 NA TRBJ2-3 TRBV4-1 TGCGCCAGCAGCTCGTTGGGACTAGCGGGAAAGGCAGATACGCAGTATTTT CASSSLGLAGKADTQYF
TRBD2 11 NA TRBJ2-1 TRBV12-3/TRBV12-4 TGTGCCAGCAGACGTAGCGGGGGGATTTTCTTC CASRRSGGIFF
TRBD1 14 NA TRBJ2-7 TRBV4-2 TGTGCCAGCAGCCAAGCGGACAGGGCCTACGAGCAGTACTTC CASSQADRAYEQYF